The 9 T cell receptor beta chains presented below share a single source sample, sequenced in a study of T cells in Graves' hyperthyroidism and ophthalmopathy. From RNA transcripts, TCR beta CDR3 regions were amplified. Using the HTBI primer set, a first-round RT-PCR was run on the TCR CDR3. TCRdb called the multiplex PCR reads again in MiXCR, with one record for every CDR3 protein. Here the sample spans hundreds of thousands of distinct CDR3 sequences, around 25% being singletons. The sequenced sample was blood. These receptors came from a man in his forties or fifties with Graves' hyperthyroidism that later progressed to Graves' ophthalmopathy.

This clonotype has ten or more counts. The chain recombines TRBV28 with TRBJ2-5; either TRBD1 or TRBD2 may fit D (5 bases each). CDR1 and CDR2 (germline): MDHEN, SYDVKM. This CDR3 spans 13 amino acids. Trimming removed 3 bases from V and 5 bases from J, with 10 bases in between. The CDR3 protein is CASSFGAPETQYF. The CDR3 region has the DNA TGTGCCAGCAGTTTCGGGGCCCCGGAGACCCAGTACTTC.

This clonotype has at least ten counts. The chain is built from TRBV15 and TRBJ1-2; D is unclear. CDR3 length: 16 amino acids. V was shortened by 1 base and J by 2 bases, with 14 bases between the two germline ends. Looked up from germline, CDR1 is LNHNV and CDR2 is YYDKDF (reference sequence). The DNA of the CDR3 is TGTGCCACCAGCAGAGTAGAGTTAGGGCCAAACTATGGCTACACCTTC. It yields the protein CATSRVELGPNYGYTF.

This clonotype was seen repeatedly, ten times or more. The genes are TRBV18 and TRBJ2-2, with no clear D. CDR3 length: 17 residues. Between the trimmed V and J ends, which lost 3 bases and 2 bases, there was a span of 16 bases. The germline V gene encodes CDR1 KGHSH and CDR2 LQKENI. The DNA of the CDR3 is TGTGCCAGCTCACCGAGGCGACCAGAGATTAACACCGGGGAGCTGTTTTTT. Its protein is CASSPRRPEINTGELFF. Filled out from reference TRBV18 and TRBJ2-2, the complete variable domain reads NAGVMQNPRHLVRRRGQEARLRCSPMKGHSHVYWYRQLPEEGLKFMVYLQKENIIDESGMPKERFSAEFPKEGPSILRIQQVVRGDSAAYFCASSPRRPEINTGELFFGEGSRLTVL.

Ten or more counts support this clonotype. The rearrangement joins TRBV11-3 to TRBJ2-2; unclear D gene. This CDR3 has 16 amino acids. CDR1 and CDR2 (germline): SGHNT, YENEEA. V gave up 3 bases and J gave up 0 bases, with 11 bases separating them. CDR3 sequence (DNA): TGTGCCAGCAGCTTGTGGGTGGAAGCGAACACCGGGGAGCTGTTTTTT. Translated: CASSLWVEANTGELFF. The whole variable domain, filled in from reference TRBV11-3 and TRBJ2-2, reads EAGVVQSPRYKIIEKKQPVAFWCNPISGHNTLYWYLQNLGQGPELLIRYENEEAVDDSQLPKDRFSAERLKGVDSTLKIQPAELGDSAVYLCASSLWVEANTGELFFGEGSRLTVL.

The chain carries TRBV12-3 or TRBV12-4 and TRBJ2-2; 8 positions match TRBD2. The junction had 13 bases not matched to a gene; V was cut back by 6 bases and J by 7 bases. The CDR3 is made up of 16 amino acids. The DNA for the CDR3 is TGTGCCAGCAGAGCCACCGGGACTAGAACCGTCGGGGAGCTGTTTTTT. Protein product: CASRATGTRTVGELFF.

This clonotype was seen ten or more times. The chain combines TRBV6-1 with TRBJ2-7; perhaps TRBD2 as D (5 bases). Germline assignment: CDR1 MNHNS and CDR2 SASEGT. The CDR3 totals 13 residues. Trimming took 6 bases from V and 5 from J, leaving 14 bases between them. Here the CDR3 reads CASRDSVIDEQYF. As DNA, the CDR3 is TGTGCCAGCAGAGATAGCGTTATCGACGAGCAGTACTTC.

This clonotype has ten or more counts. This sequence joins TRBV20-1 and TRBJ2-7; no firm D call. The CDR3 is 13 amino acids. The germline gives CDR1 DFQATT, CDR2 SNEGSKA (reference sequence). Trimming took off 3 bases at V and 0 bases at J, with 9 bases between the two ends. The CDR3 spells CSASAEVSYEQYF. The CDR3 DNA sequence: TGCAGTGCTAGCGCGGAAGTCTCCTACGAGCAGTACTTC.

This clonotype was detected many times. The gene calls are TRBV29-1 and TRBJ2-7, with TRBD1 matching 11 bases. This CDR3 is 13 amino acids long. The germline gives CDR1 SQVTM, CDR2 ANQGSEA. Germline trimming cut 6 bases from V and 4 bases from J; bases unmatched to any gene: 5. The CDR3, as DNA: TGCAGCGTAGGGACAGGGGGTAGGTACGAGCAGTACTTC. This translates into CSVGTGGRYEQYF.

Here the CDR3 reads CASSYRDTHYEQYF. The CDR3 region has the DNA TGTGCCAGTAGTTACCGGGACACCCACTACGAGCAGTACTTC. The gene calls are TRBV19 and TRBJ2-7; TRBD1 might be the D (6 bases). V was cut by 5 bases and J by 3 bases, with 14 bases left in between. Germline V gene data show CDR1 as LNHDA and CDR2 as SQIVND (reference sequence). This CDR3 comprises 14 residues.